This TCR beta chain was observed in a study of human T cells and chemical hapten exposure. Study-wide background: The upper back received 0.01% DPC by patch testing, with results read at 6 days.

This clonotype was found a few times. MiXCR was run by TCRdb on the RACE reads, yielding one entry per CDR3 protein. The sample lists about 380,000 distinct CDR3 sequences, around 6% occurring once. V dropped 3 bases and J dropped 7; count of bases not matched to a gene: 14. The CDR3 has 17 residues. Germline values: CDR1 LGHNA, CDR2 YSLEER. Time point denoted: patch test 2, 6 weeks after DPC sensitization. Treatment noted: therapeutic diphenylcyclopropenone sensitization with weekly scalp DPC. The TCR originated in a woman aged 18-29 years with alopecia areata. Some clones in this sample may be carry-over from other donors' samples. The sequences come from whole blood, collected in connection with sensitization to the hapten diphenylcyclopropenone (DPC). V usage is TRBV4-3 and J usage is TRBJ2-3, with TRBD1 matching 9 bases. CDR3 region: CASSQGSGLTGGNTQYF. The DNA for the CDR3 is TGCGCCAGCAGCCAGGGGTCGGGATTGACAGGGGGGAATACGCAGTATTTT.